Listed below are T cell receptor beta chains from one sample, sequenced in a study of cytomegalovirus exposure and HLA in healthy donors. Data came from immunoSEQ multiplex PCR; TCRdb stores just in-frame clones and leaves some out. The sample comprises approximately 130,000 clones, 70% to 85% of which are singletons, and 1.5% to 2% rests with the top ten. Sample: PBMCs. These receptors all stem from a boy aged 5-17 years in good health and CMV-seronegative. CDR3s include the opening cysteine and the closing phenylalanine or tryptophan. D genes are given only for firm matches. Some rows mark clone size as missing; the rest say once, few, many or name a class of expanded clone.

v_call,d_call,j_call,clone_size,cdr3_nt,cdr3_aa
TRBV7-2,.,TRBJ1-3,.,TGTGCCAGCAGCTTAGTAGAGGCCTGGAGCTCTGGAAACACCATATATTTT,CASSLVEAWSSGNTIYF
TRBV7-3,TRBD1,TRBJ1-2,few,TGTGCCAGCAGACCTAGCCCCCCCCAGGGGGTACGGTTTGACGGCTACACCTTC,CASRPSPPQGVRFDGYTF
TRBV30,.,TRBJ2-2,.,TGTGCCTGGAGTGTACTTGGGCAGACGAACACCGGGGAGCTGTTTTTT,CAWSVLGQTNTGELFF
TRBV25-1,TRBD2,TRBJ2-1,.,TGTGCCTCTAGCGGGGCCTACAATGAGCAGTTCTTC,CASSGAYNEQFF
TRBV9,.,TRBJ2-1,.,TGTGCCAGCAGCGTAGGGACTACGGGAGATGAGCAGTTCTTC,CASSVGTTGDEQFF
TRBV5-1,.,TRBJ1-2,.,TGCGCCAGCAGCTTCTCAGGGTCTGACTATGGCTACACCTTC,CASSFSGSDYGYTF
TRBV10-1,.,TRBJ2-1,.,TGCGCCAGCAGACCCAATTGGTTATTGGCCCTTACTACTAATAATGAGCAGTTCTTC,CASRPNWLLALTTNNEQFF
TRBV29-1,TRBD1,TRBJ1-4,.,TGCAGCGCACACGGGACAGGGGAAAAACTGTTTTTT,CSAHGTGEKLFF
TRBV7-4,TRBD1,TRBJ1-4,.,TGTGCCAGCAGCTTGGCAGGGGGCTGTTTTTCTGAAAAACTGTTTTTT,CASSLAGGCFSEKLFF
TRBV5-1,TRBD2,TRBJ2-5,.,TGCGCCAGCAGCTTGGACACGGGAGAAATTCCGCGGGAGCAGTACTTC,CASSLDTGEIPREQYF
TRBV15,TRBD2,TRBJ2-5,.,TGTGCCACCAGCAGAATCGCTAGCGGGAGGATCATGGCTCAAGAGACCCAGTACTTC,CATSRIASGRIMAQETQYF
TRBV4-2,TRBD1,TRBJ2-1,few,TGTGCCAGCAGCAGACCTGGAGTACGACAGGGGGCTAATGAGCAGTTCTTC,CASSRPGVRQGANEQFF
TRBV18,.,TRBJ2-4,.,TGTGCCAGCTCACTGGAGCGTGGCGGCCAAGGAGCCAAAAACATTCAGTACTTC,CASSLERGGQGAKNIQYF
TRBV7-2,.,TRBJ1-6,few,TGTGCCAGCAGCTTATTCGGTTCACCCCTCCACTTT,CASSLFGSPLHF
TRBV7-8,TRBD2,TRBJ2-1,.,TGTGCCAGCAGCGTAGGAAATCGACGGACTAGCGGGGTGCACAATGAGCAGTTCTTC,CASSVGNRRTSGVHNEQFF
TRBV7-3,TRBD1,TRBJ2-2,.,TGTGCCAGCAGCTTAACGGGGACAGGGATGAGGTCCGGGGAGCTGTTTTTT,CASSLTGTGMRSGELFF
TRBV5-6,.,TRBJ2-7,.,TGTGCCAGCAGCTTGGGGACCGGGGTCGGCGAGCAGTACTTC,CASSLGTGVGEQYF
TRBV13,.,TRBJ2-1,.,TGTGCCAGCAGCTTAATCCTAGCGAGGGGACGTAACAATGAGCAGTTCTTC,CASSLILARGRNNEQFF
TRBV5-4,.,TRBJ1-2,.,TGTGCCAGCAGCTTGTACAGGGACGCCTATGGCTACACCTTC,CASSLYRDAYGYTF
TRBV29-1,TRBD1,TRBJ1-2,once,TGCAGCGTTGATGGGACAGAGTATGGCTACACCTTC,CSVDGTEYGYTF
TRBV6-5,TRBD1,TRBJ1-2,.,TGTGCCAGCACCCCTGGGACAGCATATGGCTACACCTTC,CASTPGTAYGYTF
TRBV2,.,TRBJ1-2,.,TGTGCCAGCAGTGACAACAGCTATGGCTACACCTTC,CASSDNSYGYTF
TRBV9,.,TRBJ2-7,.,TGTGCCAGCAGCGTAGAGCGTCCGGGGAGCGAGCAGTACTTC,CASSVERPGSEQYF
TRBV27,.,TRBJ2-3,.,TGTGCCAGCAGTTGGCCCTTGGAGTGCAACACAGATACGCAGTATTTT,CASSWPLECNTDTQYF
TRBV19,TRBD2,TRBJ2-4,once,TGTGCCAGTAGTCCTACCCCGGGGGGGATAAACATTCAGTACTTC,CASSPTPGGINIQYF
TRBV2,TRBD2,TRBJ2-7,once,TGTGCCAGCAGTGCGGGGGGAACTTACGAGCAGTACTTC,CASSAGGTYEQYF
TRBV18,TRBD1,TRBJ1-2,once,TGTGCCAGCTCGCGACAGGGTGACTATGGCTACACCTTC,CASSRQGDYGYTF
TRBV7-2,.,TRBJ2-3,.,TGTGCCAGCAGCTTAGACTCAGCAGGGTTTAACACAGATACGCAGTATTTT,CASSLDSAGFNTDTQYF
TRBV29-1,TRBD2,TRBJ2-7,.,TGCAGCCCATCACTAGCGGGGGGGTGCGAGCAGTACTTC,CSPSLAGGCEQYF
TRBV19,.,TRBJ2-7,.,TGTGCCAGTAGTCCGCGTTTAGAGACCTACGAGCAGTACTTC,CASSPRLETYEQYF
TRBV2,.,TRBJ2-5,.,TGTGCCAGCAGTGAAGTGGACGGGAGTGGAAGTGAGATTCAAGAGACCCAGTACTTC,CASSEVDGSGSEIQETQYF
TRBV2,TRBD1,TRBJ2-7,once,TGTGCCAGCAAGGGGGCGTACGAGCAGTACTTC,CASKGAYEQYF
TRBV10-3,TRBD1,TRBJ1-2,.,TGTGCCATCAGTACCGGGACAGGGGGCACTCGCTACACCTTC,CAISTGTGGTRYTF
TRBV19,TRBD2,TRBJ2-2,.,TGTGCCAGTACCCGGACTAGCGGGAGTAACACCGGGGAGCTGTTTTTT,CASTRTSGSNTGELFF
TRBV7-9,TRBD1,TRBJ1-1,.,TGTGCCAGCAGCACCCCCACAGGGGCCAACACTGAAGCTTTCTTT,CASSTPTGANTEAFF
TRBV7-3,TRBD2,TRBJ2-7,.,TGTGCCAGCAGCTTAACGGGTAGCGGGAGAGGTGAGCAGTACTTC,CASSLTGSGRGEQYF
TRBV7-2,TRBD1,TRBJ1-4,once,TGTGCCAGCAGCTTAGACAGGGGCCCTGAAAAACTGTTTTTT,CASSLDRGPEKLFF
TRBV9,TRBD2,TRBJ2-3,.,TGTGCCAGCAGCCTTAGCGTCTCGGGAGGAGAGGATACGCAGTATTTT,CASSLSVSGGEDTQYF
TRBV19,TRBD1,TRBJ2-2,.,TGTGCCAGTAGTATCAAAAGGGGGACAGGCCCCGGGGAGCTGTTTTTT,CASSIKRGTGPGELFF
TRBV29-1,TRBD2,TRBJ2-1,.,TGCAGCGTTGACTCTAGACTAGCGGGAGGGGTCGATGAGCAGTTCTTC,CSVDSRLAGGVDEQFF
TRBV19,.,TRBJ2-7,.,TGTGCCAGTAGTATAGAAATTAGTAGTACCAACGAGCAGTACTTC,CASSIEISSTNEQYF
TRBV6-6,TRBD1,TRBJ2-4,.,TGTGCCAGCAGTATGCTATCCGGGACAGGAAACATTCAGTACTTC,CASSMLSGTGNIQYF
TRBV7-3,.,TRBJ2-3,.,TGTGCCAGCAGCTCAAGTGGCGGCCCGGATACGCAGTATTTT,CASSSSGGPDTQYF
TRBV2,TRBD1,TRBJ1-4,.,TGTGCCAGCAGGGAGGGGACAGGGTTGTATGAAAAACTGTTTTTT,CASREGTGLYEKLFF
TRBV10-3,.,TRBJ2-1,.,TGTGCCATCAGTGTAGGAGGGGCGGGTTACAATGAGCAGTTCTTC,CAISVGGAGYNEQFF
TRBV5-4,.,TRBJ1-2,once,TGTGCCAACAGCTCGGCACGCGAGGGCTATGGCTACACCTTC,CANSSAREGYGYTF
TRBV6-4,.,TRBJ2-2,.,TGTGCCAGCAGTCTCAGTCCCGATAACACCCGGGAGCTGTTTTTT,CASSLSPDNTRELFF
TRBV5-4,TRBD2,TRBJ2-4,.,TGTGCCAGCAGCGTGACTAGCGGGCTAGCCAAAAACATTCAGTACTTC,CASSVTSGLAKNIQYF
TRBV15,.,TRBJ2-1,.,TGTGCCACCAGCAGAGCGGGGGTCAATGAGCAGTTCTTC,CATSRAGVNEQFF
TRBV4-3,TRBD1,TRBJ1-6,.,TGCGCCAGCAGCCAAGTAGGGGGCGTTAGGAATTCACCCCTCCACTTT,CASSQVGGVRNSPLHF
TRBV6-1,.,TRBJ1-2,.,TGTGCCAGCAGTACAGGGACGGGAAATAACTATGGCTACACCTTC,CASSTGTGNNYGYTF
TRBV11-2,.,TRBJ1-2,.,TGTGCCAGCAGCTTAGATCTTCGGGGGGGATCGGATGGCTACACCTTC,CASSLDLRGGSDGYTF
TRBV10-3,.,TRBJ1-2,.,TGTGCCATCAGTGAGTCGTCAGGGCTCTATGGCTACACCTTC,CAISESSGLYGYTF
TRBV29-1,TRBD1,TRBJ2-2,.,TGCAGCGGGACAGGGAACACCGGGGAGCTGTTTTTT,CSGTGNTGELFF